A single sample gave rise to the 19 T cell receptor beta chains below, sequenced in a study of blood T cell repertoires in COVID-19 (dated by TCRdb to about 2020). Library construction relied on the immunoSEQ multiplex PCR assay. The source is immuneACCESS, and TCRdb retained only in-frame sequences with V and J called. Part of the clones is not carried over; for the studies checked, unresolved V genes explain less than half of this, and the remainder is unexplained. Here the sample has 9,500 to 15,000 clones; over 75% occur a single time. The ten top clones hold approximately 40% of the sample. The sample was peripheral blood. The origin of the receptors is an elderly man with acute or convalescent COVID-19.

By sample share, this clone is medium-sized. J is TRBJ1-6 and V is TRBV5-1; D is uncertain. This CDR3 spans 16 amino acids. The germline V gene encodes CDR1 SGHRS and CDR2 YFSETQ. Trimming removed 0 bases from V and 0 bases from J, with 7 bases in between. The CDR3 nucleotides are TGCGCCAGCAGCTTGGGGTCCTACTCCTATAATTCACCCCTCCACTTT. Its protein product is CASSLGSYSYNSPLHF.

This chain links TRBV5-1 with TRBJ2-2, with 7 bases that match TRBD1. The CDR3 loop spans 15 amino acids. CDR1 SGHRS and CDR2 YFSETQ come from the germline V gene. V was pared by 4 bases and J by 4 bases, with 7 bases of the junction left unmatched. CDR3 residues: CASSPIQGTTGELFF. The CDR3 DNA reads TGCGCCAGCAGCCCTATACAGGGGACCACCGGGGAGCTGTTTTTT.

This clone was recorded at least ten times. For the CDR3, the DNA is TGTGCCAGCAGCCTTACCAGAGCGGGGAACACCGGGGAGCTGTTTTTT. Protein: CASSLTRAGNTGELFF. The chain uses TRBV7-9 and TRBJ2-2, with D perhaps TRBD2 (6 bases). Germline CDR1 is SEHNR and CDR2 is FQNEAQ (reference sequence). The CDR3 loop spans 16 amino acids. V was trimmed by 5 bases and J by 1 base, leaving 14 bases between them.

The chain combines TRBV24-1 with TRBJ2-3; TRBD2 is a possible D gene (5 bases). The CDR3 contains 12 residues. From germline, CDR1 is KGHDR and CDR2 SFDVKD. V dropped 2 bases and J dropped 6 bases, with 5 bases sitting between them. CDR3 sequence: CATSDSGDTQYF. In DNA, the CDR3 is TGTGCCACCAGTGATTCGGGGGATACGCAGTATTTT.

This clone was detected a few times. The chain carries TRBV7-9 and TRBJ1-5; D uncertain. This CDR3 comprises 13 residues. The V end was cut by 5 bases, the J end by 3 bases, with 8 bases between. Germline V gives CDR1 SEHNR, CDR2 FQNEAQ (reference sequence). CDR3 nucleotide sequence: TGTGCCAGCAGCCTCGGGGTCAATCAGCCCCAGCATTTT. This gives the protein CASSLGVNQPQHF.

This clone was picked up one time. The V call is TRBV4-1, the J call TRBJ2-3; 8 positions match TRBD1. Unmatched junction bases numbered 7, after V lost 1 base and J lost 4 bases. This CDR3 is built from 16 residues. Germline CDR1 is MGHRA and CDR2 is YSYEKL. Here the CDR3 DNA reads TGCGCCAGCAGCCAAGGAGCCAGGGGGCAGGCAGATACGCAGTATTTT. It codes for CASSQGARGQADTQYF.

The chain has TRBV6-5 and TRBJ1-1; D might be TRBD1 (6 bases). V gave up 0 bases and J gave up 6 bases, with 11 bases separating them. CDR1 and CDR2 (germline): MNHEY, SVGAGI. The CDR3 is 14 amino acids. The CDR3 reads CASSYSTGRAEAFF. CDR3 DNA sequence: TGTGCCAGCAGTTACTCGACAGGAAGAGCTGAAGCTTTCTTT.

This clone was detected only a few times. The chain is built from TRBV4-1 and TRBJ1-1; possibly TRBD1 for D (5 bases). The CDR3 spans 19 residues. CDR1 is MGHRA and CDR2 is YSYEKL in the germline V gene. V was trimmed by 0 bases and J by 5 bases, leaving 25 bases between them. The CDR3 spells CASSQDGWRGRGFGTEAFF. CDR3 DNA: TGCGCCAGCAGCCAAGATGGGTGGAGGGGAAGGGGTTTTGGGACTGAAGCTTTCTTT.

V gene TRBV6-5 combines with J gene TRBJ2-7, with D maybe TRBD1 (6 bases). Germline V gene data show CDR1 as MNHEY and CDR2 as SVGAGI. V was cut by 7 bases and J by 5 bases, with 15 bases left in between. CDR3 length: 13 amino acids. CDR3 protein: CASTLQGFNEQYF. CDR3 sequence (DNA): TGTGCCAGCACCTTGCAGGGGTTCAACGAGCAGTACTTC.

The chain's CDR3 is CASVVDRNQPQHF. The CDR3 region has the DNA TGTGCTAGTGTCGTCGACAGAAATCAGCCCCAGCATTTT. This rearrangement joins TRBV12-5 to TRBJ1-5; TRBD1 might be the D (5 bases). The germline V gene has CDR1 LGHNT and CDR2 FRNRAP. Trimming left V 7 bases short and J 4 bases short, with 11 bases between. This CDR3 has 13 amino acids.

The V and J genes are TRBV6-7 and TRBJ1-3; no firm D call. Being an ORF, TRBV6-7 has a function that is uncertain. The CDR3 has 16 residues. Trimming stripped 2 bases from V and 7 bases from J, with 18 bases between. CDR3 in amino acids: CASSYPLSTFTNTIYF. In DNA form, the CDR3 reads TGTGCCAGCAGTTACCCTCTATCAACTTTCACGAACACCATATATTTT.

V gene TRBV4-3 combines with J gene TRBJ1-2; 11 bases line up with TRBD1. The CDR3 covers 14 residues. V lost 3 bases, J lost 6 bases, and 3 bases stayed unmatched. Germline V gene lookup returns CDR1 LGHNA and CDR2 YSLEER. The CDR3 DNA reads TGCGCCAGCAGCCACATGGACAGGGGGCATGGCTACACCTTC. Protein: CASSHMDRGHGYTF.

The V and J genes are TRBV5-1 and TRBJ2-7, with 9 bases that match TRBD1. Germline CDR1 SGHRS, CDR2 YFSETQ. The CDR3 is made up of 14 amino acids. Trimming removed 4 bases from V and 5 bases from J; junction bases left unmatched: 7. The CDR3 protein is CASSLGQGQHEQYF. Written as DNA, the CDR3 is TGCGCCAGCAGCCTGGGACAGGGACAGCACGAGCAGTACTTC.

The genes are TRBV15 and TRBJ2-1, with 8 nucleotides matching TRBD2. V shed 5 bases and J 7 bases; nucleotides not matched to a gene: 10. This CDR3 has 15 amino acids. Germline assignment: CDR1 LNHNV and CDR2 YYDKDF (reference sequence). This CDR3 is CATSFGRGAKNEQFF. CDR3 coding DNA: TGTGCCACCAGCTTCGGGCGGGGGGCCAAAAATGAGCAGTTCTTC.

The V gene is TRBV7-7, the J gene TRBJ2-2; D remains ambiguous. Trimming left V 7 bases short and J 0 bases short, with 12 bases between. Germline CDR1 and CDR2: SSHAT and FNYEAQ (reference sequence). This CDR3 is built from 15 residues. DNA of the CDR3: TGTGCCAGCAAACCCGCGTACGCGAACACCGGGGAGCTGTTTTTT. Translation: CASKPAYANTGELFF.

This clone was observed a handful of times. The rearrangement joins TRBV12-3 or TRBV12-4 to TRBJ1-1, with D possibly matching TRBD1 (5 bases). Trimming took 1 base from V and 7 from J, leaving 7 bases between them. There are 12 residues in the CDR3. CDR3 protein: CASSLGTYEAFF. DNA for the CDR3: TGTGCCAGCAGTTTAGGGACATATGAAGCTTTCTTT.

This chain links TRBV5-5 with TRBJ2-1; a weak D match, TRBD1 (6 bases). Deletions cut 0 bases from V and 2 bases from J, with 9 bases between. Looked up from germline, CDR1 is SGHKS and CDR2 is YYEKEE (reference sequence). The CDR3 is 15 amino acids. CDR3 sequence: CASSLGGQTYNEQFF. The DNA for the CDR3 is TGTGCCAGCAGCTTGGGCGGACAGACCTACAATGAGCAGTTCTTC.

The V gene is TRBV11-3, the J gene TRBJ2-2; a weak D match, TRBD2 (6 bases). The V gene lost 5 bases and the J gene lost 4 bases, with 11 bases spanning the gap. Germline V CDR1 and CDR2: SGHNT, YENEEA. CDR3 size: 14 residues. CDR3 in DNA: TGTGCCAGCAGCACGGGGGTAAGCACCGGGGAGCTGTTTTTT. This translates into CASSTGVSTGELFF.

CDR3 amino acids: CASNDRGDQPQHF. CDR3 nucleotide sequence: TGTGCCAGCAACGACAGGGGCGATCAGCCCCAGCATTTT. V gene TRBV6-5 combines with J gene TRBJ1-5, with TRBD1 identical over 8 bases. The CDR3 is 13 amino acids. The junction had 4 bases not matched to a gene; V was cut back by 7 bases and J by 5 bases. The germline CDR1 and CDR2 sequences are MNHEY and SVGAGI.